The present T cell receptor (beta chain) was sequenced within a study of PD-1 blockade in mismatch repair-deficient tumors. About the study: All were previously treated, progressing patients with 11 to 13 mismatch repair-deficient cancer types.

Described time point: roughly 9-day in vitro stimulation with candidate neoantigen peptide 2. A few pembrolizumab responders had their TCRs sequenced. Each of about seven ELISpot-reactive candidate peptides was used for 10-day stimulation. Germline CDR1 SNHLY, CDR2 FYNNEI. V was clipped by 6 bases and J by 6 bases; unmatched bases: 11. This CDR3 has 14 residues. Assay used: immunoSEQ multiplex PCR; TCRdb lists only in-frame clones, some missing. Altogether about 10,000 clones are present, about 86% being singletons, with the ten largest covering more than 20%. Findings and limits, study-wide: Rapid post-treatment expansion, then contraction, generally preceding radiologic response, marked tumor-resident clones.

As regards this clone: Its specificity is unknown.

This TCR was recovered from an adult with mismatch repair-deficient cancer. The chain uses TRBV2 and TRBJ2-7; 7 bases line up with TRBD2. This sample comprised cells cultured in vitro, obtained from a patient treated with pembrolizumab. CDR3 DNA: TGTGCCAGCAGCAGGGAGGGCAGAGTCTCCGAGCAGTACTTC. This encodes CASSREGRVSEQYF.